These 13 T cell receptor beta chains were all obtained from the same sample, sequenced in a study of blood T cell repertoires in COVID-19. Data came from immunoSEQ multiplex PCR; TCRdb stores just in-frame clones and leaves some out. Of approximately 220,000 clones in the sample, approximately 86% were seen once. Sequences were obtained from PBMCs or T cells enriched from blood (not recorded which). These TCRs come from a young woman who had been exposed to COVID-19.

This clone was seen many times. V gene TRBV2 combines with J gene TRBJ1-5; D perhaps matches TRBD1 (5 bases). Germline CDR1 reads SNHLY; CDR2 reads FYNNEI. The CDR3 contains 16 residues. The V end was cut by 2 bases, the J end by 0 bases, with 11 bases between. Here the CDR3 reads CASSEWGGYSNQPQHF. DNA of the CDR3: TGTGCCAGCAGTGAATGGGGGGGTTATAGCAATCAGCCCCAGCATTTT.

V gene TRBV7-3 combines with J gene TRBJ2-1; D gene ambiguous. V lost 5 bases, J lost 6 bases, and 11 bases lay in between. The germline CDR1 and CDR2 sequences are SGHTA and FQGTGA. This CDR3 spans 13 amino acids. For the CDR3, the DNA is TGTGCCAGCAGCCCTACTGGGCTCAATGAGCAGTTCTTC. It codes for CASSPTGLNEQFF. Filled out from reference TRBV7-3 and TRBJ2-1, the complete variable domain reads GAGVSQTPSNKVTEKGKYVELRCDPISGHTALYWYRQSLGQGPEFLIYFQGTGAADDSGLPNDRFFAVRPEGSVSTLKIQRTERGDSAVYLCASSPTGLNEQFFGPGTRLTVL.

About this clone: The same CDR3 arises from other DNA sequences in this sample as well. V gene TRBV5-1 combines with J gene TRBJ1-1; TRBD1 matches 9 bases. The junction had 1 base not matched to a gene; V was cut back by 4 bases and J by 3 bases. Germline CDR1 SGHRS, CDR2 YFSETQ. The length of the CDR3 is 13 residues. CDR3 sequence reads: CASSRQGDTEAFF. The CDR3 bases are TGCGCCAGCAGCAGACAGGGGGACACTGAAGCTTTCTTT.

The chain is built from TRBV9 and TRBJ2-7; 10 bases agree with TRBD2. Germline CDR1 SGDLS, CDR2 YYNGEE. V was clipped by 0 bases and J by 1 base; unmatched bases: 4. The CDR3 sequence is 16 residues long. DNA for the CDR3: TGTGCCAGCAGCGTAGGTCCTAGCGGGGGATCCTACGAGCAGTACTTC. Its protein is CASSVGPSGGSYEQYF. The full variable domain, in which reference TRBV9 and TRBJ2-7 provide the parts outside the CDR3, is DSGVTQTPKHLITATGQRVTLRCSPRSGDLSVYWYQQSLDQGLQFLIQYYNGEERAKGNILERFSAQQFPDLHSELNLSSLELGDSALYFCASSVGPSGGSYEQYFGPGTRLTVT.

Details on this clone: Distinct nucleotide sequences in the sample also encode this CDR3. The gene calls are TRBV3-1 (or the pseudogene TRBV3-2) and TRBJ2-1; no clear D. This CDR3 spans 15 amino acids. CDR1 and CDR2 from the germline V gene are LGHDT and YNNKEL (reference sequence). The V end was cut by 0 bases, the J end by 3 bases, with 9 bases between. The CDR3 region is CASSQDRGGYNEQFF. In DNA, the CDR3 is TGTGCCAGCAGCCAAGATCGAGGCGGCTACAATGAGCAGTTCTTC.

The chain couples TRBV6-1 to TRBJ2-2, with 10 bases aligning to TRBD1. In germline, CDR1 is MNHNS, CDR2 SASEGT. V shed 3 bases, J shed 7 bases, and the junction held 8 bases outside the gene matches. This CDR3 is built from 16 residues. Here the CDR3 DNA reads TGTGCCAGCAGTGAGGCCGGGACAGGGGTTCACGGGGAGCTGTTTTTT. Protein: CASSEAGTGVHGELFF.

The J gene is TRBJ2-3, the V gene TRBV3-1 (or the pseudogene TRBV3-2); 10 nucleotides match TRBD1. J gave up 2 bases and V 1 base, and 3 bases lay outside the gene matches. The CDR3 is 16 residues long. Germline V CDR1 and CDR2: LGHDT, YNNKEL (reference sequence). CDR3 sequence: CASSQGDRGLTDTQYF. The CDR3 DNA is TGTGCCAGCAGCCAAGGCGACAGGGGGCTCACAGATACGCAGTATTTT.

V gene TRBV9 combines with J gene TRBJ1-3; no definite D call. V gave up 4 bases and J gave up 0 bases, with 14 bases separating them. From germline, CDR1 is SGDLS and CDR2 YYNGEE. This CDR3 region has 16 residues. CDR3 nucleotide sequence: TGTGCCAGCAGCCCCCTCCCCCCCAGCTCTGGAAACACCATATATTTT. This codes for CASSPLPPSSGNTIYF.

V usage is TRBV6-4 and J usage is TRBJ1-2, with a tentative D call TRBD1 (6 bases). The CDR3 totals 17 residues. CDR1 is MRHNA and CDR2 is SNTAGT in the germline V gene. V was clipped by 0 bases and J by 0 bases, with 14 bases between them. CDR3 coding DNA: TGTGCCAGCAGTGACTCGAGATGGGGGCCCCCTAACTATGGCTACACCTTC. As protein: CASSDSRWGPPNYGYTF.

This clone appeared once. The rearrangement links TRBV2 to TRBJ2-6; 7 bases map to TRBD2. The CDR3 is 16 residues long. Per germline, CDR1 SNHLY and CDR2 FYNNEI. V shed 5 bases and J 2 bases; nucleotides not matched to a gene: 6. The CDR3 region has the DNA TGTGCCAGCAGTCGCCGGAGCGGGGCTGGGGCCAACGTCCTGACTTTC. Amino acids: CASSRRSGAGANVLTF.

The rearrangement links TRBV6-5 to TRBJ1-2; 11 bases are shared with TRBD1. V lost 6 bases, J lost 2 bases, and 5 bases stayed unmatched. The CDR3 covers 15 residues. Looked up from germline, CDR1 is MNHEY and CDR2 is SVGAGI. This CDR3 reads CASRPRDRGNYGYTF. The CDR3 nucleotides are TGTGCCAGCAGGCCCCGGGACAGGGGGAACTATGGCTACACCTTC.

DNA of the CDR3: TGTGCCAGCAGCCAAGAAACTAGCGGGGGGGCCTCGAGCACAGATACGCAGTATTTT. Protein: CASSQETSGGASSTDTQYF. The rearrangement uses TRBV4-2 and TRBJ2-3; 13 nucleotides line up with TRBD2. From germline, CDR1 is LGHNA and CDR2 YNFKEQ. There are 19 residues in the CDR3. Losses at the gene ends were 0 bases for V and 0 bases for J; bases not matched to a gene: 6.

The V call is TRBV15, the J call TRBJ1-6; no firm D call. Looked up from germline, CDR1 is LNHNV and CDR2 is YYDKDF (reference sequence). The CDR3 runs to 13 residues. Deletions cut 4 bases from V and 13 bases from J, with 14 bases between. The CDR3 loop reads CATSTAANLPLHF. Written as DNA, the CDR3 is TGTGCCACCAGCACAGCGGCAAATTTGCCCCTCCACTTT.